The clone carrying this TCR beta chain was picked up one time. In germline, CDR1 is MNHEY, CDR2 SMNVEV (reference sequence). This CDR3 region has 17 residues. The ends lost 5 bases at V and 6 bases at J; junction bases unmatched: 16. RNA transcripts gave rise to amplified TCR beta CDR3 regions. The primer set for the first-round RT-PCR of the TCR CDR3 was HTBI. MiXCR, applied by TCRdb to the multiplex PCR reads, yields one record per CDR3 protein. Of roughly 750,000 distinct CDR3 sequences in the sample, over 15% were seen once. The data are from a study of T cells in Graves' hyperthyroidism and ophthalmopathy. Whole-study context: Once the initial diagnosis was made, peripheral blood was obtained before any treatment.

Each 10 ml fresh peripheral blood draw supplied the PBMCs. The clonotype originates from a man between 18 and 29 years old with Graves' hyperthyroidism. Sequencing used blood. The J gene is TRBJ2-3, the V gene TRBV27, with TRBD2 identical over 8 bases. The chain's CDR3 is CASSDPPGTSDTDTQYF. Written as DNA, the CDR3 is TGTGCCAGCAGTGACCCCCCCGGGACTAGTGACACGGATACGCAGTATTTT.